The rows below give T cell receptor beta chains drawn from one sample of a study of cytomegalovirus exposure and HLA in healthy donors. The protocol was immunoSEQ multiplex PCR, while the TCRdb copy is restricted to in-frame clones and leaves out a portion. The sample yields some 310,000 clones, 70% to 90% seen once. Sequenced input: PBMCs. Receptors were obtained from a man aged 30-40 years in good health and CMV-seronegative. CDR3s include the opening cysteine and the closing phenylalanine or tryptophan. D genes are given only for firm matches. The size field is filled for only some rows; it gives once, few, many or a size class.

len: 17; j_gene: TRBJ2-5; d_gene: TRBD2; v_gene: TRBV10-3; abundance: NA; CDR3aa: CAISEPGGLAGVETQYF; CDR3nt: TGTGCCATCAGTGAGCCGGGGGGACTAGCGGGGGTTGAGACCCAGTACTTC
len: 14; j_gene: TRBJ1-4; d_gene: NA; v_gene: TRBV29-1; abundance: NA; CDR3aa: CSVGWGQGIEKLFF; CDR3nt: TGCAGCGTTGGATGGGGGCAGGGTATTGAAAAACTGTTTTTT
len: 13; j_gene: TRBJ2-2; d_gene: NA; v_gene: TRBV4-3; abundance: NA; CDR3aa: CASSQDRVGELFF; CDR3nt: TGCGCCAGCAGCCAAGACAGGGTCGGGGAGCTGTTTTTT
len: 15; j_gene: TRBJ2-7; d_gene: NA; v_gene: TRBV6-6; abundance: once; CDR3aa: CASSFGSGGSYEQYF; CDR3nt: TGTGCCAGCAGTTTTGGGTCAGGGGGGTCCTACGAGCAGTACTTC
len: 14; j_gene: TRBJ1-1; d_gene: NA; v_gene: TRBV18; abundance: NA; CDR3aa: CASSPGGDGTEAFF; CDR3nt: TGTGCCAGCTCACCGGGAGGGGATGGCACTGAAGCTTTCTTT
len: 14; j_gene: TRBJ2-5; d_gene: NA; v_gene: TRBV6-1; abundance: NA; CDR3aa: CASDDVRTKETQYF; CDR3nt: TGTGCCAGCGACGATGTTAGGACAAAAGAGACCCAGTACTTC
len: 12; j_gene: TRBJ2-3; d_gene: NA; v_gene: TRBV2; abundance: NA; CDR3aa: CATGEPTDTQYF; CDR3nt: TGTGCGACGGGGGAACCCACAGATACGCAGTATTTT
len: 13; j_gene: TRBJ1-1; d_gene: TRBD1; v_gene: TRBV9; abundance: NA; CDR3aa: CASSVGTGLEAFF; CDR3nt: TGTGCCAGCAGCGTGGGGACAGGGCTTGAAGCTTTCTTT
len: 14; j_gene: TRBJ2-7; d_gene: TRBD1; v_gene: TRBV6-6; abundance: NA; CDR3aa: CASSYSSRDSGAYF; CDR3nt: TGTGCCAGCAGTTACTCGAGTCGGGACAGTGGGGCGTACTTC
len: 15; j_gene: TRBJ1-5; d_gene: NA; v_gene: TRBV4-1; abundance: NA; CDR3aa: CASSQVGGFSQPQHF; CDR3nt: TGCGCCAGCAGCCAAGTAGGAGGGTTCAGTCAGCCCCAGCATTTT
len: 17; j_gene: TRBJ2-5; d_gene: TRBD2; v_gene: TRBV11-2; abundance: NA; CDR3aa: CASSPYLAGGTRETQYF; CDR3nt: TGTGCCAGCAGCCCTTATCTAGCGGGGGGGACTCGGGAGACCCAGTACTTC
len: 16; j_gene: TRBJ2-3; d_gene: TRBD2; v_gene: TRBV9; abundance: once; CDR3aa: CASSLLLAGGTDTQYF; CDR3nt: TGTGCCAGCAGCTTACTACTAGCGGGGGGGACAGATACGCAGTATTTT
len: 12; j_gene: TRBJ1-1; d_gene: NA; v_gene: TRBV5-1; abundance: NA; CDR3aa: CASSREGTEAFF; CDR3nt: TGCGCCAGCAGCCGGGAGGGGACTGAAGCTTTCTTT
len: 14; j_gene: TRBJ1-2; d_gene: NA; v_gene: TRBV5-1; abundance: NA; CDR3aa: CASSLAGGDYGYTF; CDR3nt: TGCGCCAGCAGCTTGGCCGGAGGGGACTATGGCTACACCTTC
len: 14; j_gene: TRBJ1-6; d_gene: NA; v_gene: TRBV2; abundance: NA; CDR3aa: CASRRDMGNSPLHF; CDR3nt: TGTGCCAGCAGAAGGGACATGGGGAATTCACCCCTCCACTTT
len: 13; j_gene: TRBJ1-1; d_gene: NA; v_gene: TRBV2; abundance: NA; CDR3aa: CASSDRMDTEAFF; CDR3nt: TGTGCCAGCAGTGACAGAATGGACACTGAAGCTTTCTTT
len: 13; j_gene: TRBJ2-7; d_gene: NA; v_gene: TRBV25-1; abundance: NA; CDR3aa: CASSGVSSYEQYF; CDR3nt: TGTGCCAGCAGTGGAGTGAGCTCCTACGAGCAGTACTTC
len: 14; j_gene: TRBJ1-2; d_gene: NA; v_gene: TRBV5-1; abundance: NA; CDR3aa: CASSLERGNYGYTF; CDR3nt: TGCGCCAGCAGCTTGGAACGGGGGAACTATGGCTACACCTTC
len: 11; j_gene: TRBJ1-1; d_gene: NA; v_gene: TRBV6-5; abundance: NA; CDR3aa: CASSEAPEAFF; CDR3nt: TGTGCCAGCAGTGAAGCTCCTGAAGCTTTCTTT
len: 14; j_gene: TRBJ2-4; d_gene: NA; v_gene: TRBV6-1; abundance: NA; CDR3aa: CASSRSLALNIQYF; CDR3nt: TGTGCCAGCAGTCGTAGTCTAGCTTTGAACATTCAGTACTTC
len: 15; j_gene: TRBJ2-7; d_gene: NA; v_gene: TRBV6-5; abundance: NA; CDR3aa: CASSYAGISTYEQYF; CDR3nt: TGTGCCAGCAGTTACGCGGGAATCTCCACCTACGAGCAGTACTTC
len: 16; j_gene: TRBJ2-7; d_gene: TRBD1; v_gene: TRBV18; abundance: NA; CDR3aa: CASSPPGTGGSYEQYF; CDR3nt: TGTGCCAGCTCACCACCCGGGACAGGGGGCTCCTACGAGCAGTACTTC